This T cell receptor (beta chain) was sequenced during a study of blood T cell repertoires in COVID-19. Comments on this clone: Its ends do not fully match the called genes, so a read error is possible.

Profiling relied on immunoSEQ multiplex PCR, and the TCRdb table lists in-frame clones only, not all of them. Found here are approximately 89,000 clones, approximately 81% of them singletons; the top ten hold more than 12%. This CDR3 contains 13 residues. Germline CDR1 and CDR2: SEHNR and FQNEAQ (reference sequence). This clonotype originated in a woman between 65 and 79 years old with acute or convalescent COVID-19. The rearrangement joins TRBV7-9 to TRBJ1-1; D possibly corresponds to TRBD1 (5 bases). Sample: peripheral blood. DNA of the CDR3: TGTGCCAGCACCTTAGAAGGGGCAGACGAAGCTTTCTTT. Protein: CASTLEGADEAFF.